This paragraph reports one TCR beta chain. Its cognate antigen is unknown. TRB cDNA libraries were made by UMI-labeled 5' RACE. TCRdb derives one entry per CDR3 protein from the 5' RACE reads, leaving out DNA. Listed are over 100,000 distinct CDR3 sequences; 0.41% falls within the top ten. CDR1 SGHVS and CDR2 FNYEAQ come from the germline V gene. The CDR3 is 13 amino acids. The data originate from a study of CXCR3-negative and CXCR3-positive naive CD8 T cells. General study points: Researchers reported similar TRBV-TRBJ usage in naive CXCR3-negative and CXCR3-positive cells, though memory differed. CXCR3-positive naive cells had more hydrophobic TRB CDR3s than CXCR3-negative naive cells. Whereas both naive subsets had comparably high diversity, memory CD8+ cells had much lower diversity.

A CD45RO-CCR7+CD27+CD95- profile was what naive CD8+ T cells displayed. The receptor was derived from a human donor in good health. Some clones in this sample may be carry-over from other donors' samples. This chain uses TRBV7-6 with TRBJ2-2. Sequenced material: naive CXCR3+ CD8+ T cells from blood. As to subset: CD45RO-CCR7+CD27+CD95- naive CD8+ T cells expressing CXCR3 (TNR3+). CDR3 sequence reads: CASSPEPTGELFF. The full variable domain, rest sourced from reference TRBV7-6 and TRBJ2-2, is GAGVSQSPRYKVTKRGQDVALRCDPISGHVSLYWYRQALGQGPEFLTYFNYEAQQDKSGLPNDRFSAERPEGSISTLTIQRTEQRDSAMYRCASSPEPTGELFFGEGSRLTVL.